This is a list of T cell receptor beta chains from one sample in a study of OX40 agonist ivuxolimab in advanced cancers. Only in-frame clones appear in the TCRdb table, and some are missing; sequencing was by immunoSEQ multiplex PCR. The table lists about 60,000 clones, approximately 86% of them singletons. Sequences were derived from CD4+ or CD8+ T cells sorted from blood, sampled in a trial of the OX40 agonist ivuxolimab. All receptors derive from an adult with an advanced solid tumor such as melanoma, head and neck, liver or kidney cancer. The CDR3 runs from the conserved cysteine through the conserved F or W. D genes are given only for firm matches. A row's size may be missing; if present it is once, few, many or a size class.

v_gene	d_gene	len	abundance	j_gene	CDR3nt	CDR3aa
TRBV4-2	NA	17	NA	TRBJ2-2	TGTGCCAGCAGCCAAGACCCGGGACGGATACCTACCGGGGAGCTGTTTTTT	CASSQDPGRIPTGELFF
TRBV14	NA	16	NA	TRBJ2-2	TGTGCCAGCAGCCCAGGGGGGGTGATCGTCACCGGGGAGCTGTTTTTT	CASSPGGVIVTGELFF
TRBV6-5	NA	14	NA	TRBJ1-2	TGTGCCAGCAGTACCCGGACACAGGAGTATGGCTACACCTTC	CASSTRTQEYGYTF
TRBV28	NA	12	NA	TRBJ1-2	TGTGCCAGCCAACAGGCTGACTATGGCTACACCTTC	CASQQADYGYTF
TRBV2	NA	13	NA	TRBJ2-5	TGTGCCAGCACACGGGGTCTACAAGAGACCCAGTACTTC	CASTRGLQETQYF
TRBV7-2	NA	15	NA	TRBJ2-5	TGTGCCAGCAGCTACACTTCGGGGTTCCAAGAGACCCAGTACTTC	CASSYTSGFQETQYF
TRBV15	TRBD1	15	once	TRBJ1-2	TGTGCCACCAGCAGAGAGGGACAGGGAGACTATGGCTACACCTTC	CATSREGQGDYGYTF
TRBV6-6	NA	13	few	TRBJ1-2	TGTGCCAGCTTCGGGACCTATTCTCGGGGCTACACCTTC	CASFGTYSRGYTF
TRBV4-3	TRBD1	15	NA	TRBJ1-1	TGCGCCAGCAGCCTTACCTGGACAGGGCGGGCTGAAGCTTTCTTT	CASSLTWTGRAEAFF
TRBV2	NA	15	NA	TRBJ1-1	TGTGCCAGCTCAAACCAGGCCGGAGGGGCCACTGAAGCTTTCTTT	CASSNQAGGATEAFF